The 26 T cell receptor beta chains presented below share a single source sample, sequenced in a study of radiotherapy plus CTLA-4 blockade in lung cancer. TCRdb's copy holds only in-frame clones and misses some; the assay was immunoSEQ multiplex PCR. The sample contains approximately 89,000 clones, roughly four fifths of which appear only once. The sample consisted of peripheral blood, taken from a patient treated with radiotherapy plus ipilimumab. All receptors derive from a human donor with non-small cell lung cancer that progressed on radiotherapy plus ipilimumab.

This clone was recorded a few times. The same CDR3 arises from other DNA sequences in this sample as well. The rearrangement uses TRBV5-1 and TRBJ2-3; no definite D call. The ends were cut back, 0 bases at V and 4 bases at J, with 6 bases in the middle. The CDR3 loop spans 13 amino acids. The V gene's germline CDR1 is SGHRS and CDR2 YFSETQ. The chain's CDR3 is CASSLAGADTQYF. In DNA form, the CDR3 reads TGCGCCAGCAGCTTGGCGGGTGCAGATACGCAGTATTTT.

This clone was seen a handful of times. This chain connects TRBV28 to TRBJ1-1; no reliable D call. CDR3 length equals 11 residues. V shed 7 bases and J shed 6 bases, with 9 bases lying between them. CDR1 and CDR2 from the germline V gene are MDHEN and SYDVKM. CDR3 sequence: CASIEYAEAFF. DNA for the CDR3: TGTGCCAGCATCGAGTACGCTGAAGCTTTCTTT.

The chain couples TRBV4-2 to TRBJ1-2; possibly TRBD1 for D (5 bases). Germline loops: CDR1 LGHNA, CDR2 YNFKEQ. There are 17 residues in the CDR3. Trimming removed 0 bases at V and 2 bases at J, with 16 bases between. CDR3 in amino acids: CASSQDGGGNPNYGYTF. Written as DNA, the CDR3 is TGTGCCAGCAGCCAAGACGGGGGGGGGAATCCGAACTATGGCTACACCTTC.

V and J are TRBV14 and TRBJ1-1, with TRBD1 identical over 8 bases. CDR1 SGHDN and CDR2 FVKESK come from the germline V gene. V was pared by 4 bases and J by 7 bases, with 20 bases of the junction left unmatched. This CDR3 has 18 residues. In DNA, the CDR3 is TGTGCCAGCAGCCCTCACTCGGACAGGGTGCGGAATCGGGGTGAAGCTTTCTTT. Translated: CASSPHSDRVRNRGEAFF. Complete variable domain (other parts from reference TRBV14 and TRBJ1-1): EAGVTQFPSHSVIEKGQTVTLRCDPISGHDNLYWYRRVMGKEIKFLLHFVKESKQDESGMPNNRFLAERTGGTYSTLKVQPAELEDSGVYFCASSPHSDRVRNRGEAFFGQGTRLTVV.

The rearrangement joins TRBV30 to TRBJ2-7; TRBD1 matches at 7 bases. From germline, CDR1 is GTSNPN and CDR2 SVGIG (reference sequence). V shed 0 bases, J shed 0 bases, and the junction held 8 bases outside the gene matches. This CDR3 has 16 amino acids. CDR3 bases: TGTGCCTGGAGTGTATTTGGGGCAGGGGGCTCCTACGAGCAGTACTTC. It codes for CAWSVFGAGGSYEQYF.

The rearrangement joins TRBV20-1 to TRBJ2-7, with 9 nucleotides matching TRBD2. The V gene's germline CDR1 is DFQATT and CDR2 SNEGSKA (reference sequence). This CDR3 comprises 11 residues. The CDR3 DNA reads as TGCAGCATAGCGGGAGACGGTCGGCAGTACTTC. Translation gives CSIAGDGRQYF.

V and J are TRBV5-4 and TRBJ1-1; D gene ambiguous. Germline CDR1 reads SGHNT; CDR2 reads YYREEE (reference sequence). The CDR3 has 16 amino acids. The V gene lost 0 bases and the J gene lost 0 bases, with 12 bases spanning the gap. The CDR3 nucleotides are TGTGCCAGCAGCTTGGTTGGGAAACGACTGAACACTGAAGCTTTCTTT. This encodes CASSLVGKRLNTEAFF. The full variable domain, in which reference TRBV5-4 and TRBJ1-1 provide the parts outside the CDR3, is ETGVTQSPTHLIKTRGQQVTLRCSSQSGHNTVSWYQQALGQGPQFIFQYYREEENGRGNFPPRFSGLQFPNYSSELNVNALELDDSALYLCASSLVGKRLNTEAFFGQGTRLTVV.

This clone was counted only a few times. The chain recombines TRBV21-1 with TRBJ1-4. TRBV21-1 is recorded as a pseudogene. The CDR3 loop spans 15 amino acids. CDR3 amino acids: CASSKQGWEKEKLFF. In DNA form, the CDR3 reads TGTGCCAGCAGCAAACAAGGGTGGGAAAAAGAAAAACTGTTTTTT.

This sequence joins TRBV7-2 and TRBJ2-3; 9 nucleotides match TRBD1. Germline CDR1 is SGHTA and CDR2 is FQGNSA. This CDR3 spans 17 amino acids. V dropped 1 base and J dropped 3; count of bases not matched to a gene: 8. In nucleotides, the CDR3 is TGTGCCAGCAGCTTAGTCCCGGGACAGGGAGGGACAGATACGCAGTATTTT. It yields the protein CASSLVPGQGGTDTQYF.

This rearrangement joins TRBV19 to TRBJ1-5; a weak D match, TRBD1 (5 bases). The germline gives CDR1 LNHDA, CDR2 SQIVND (reference sequence). This CDR3 is 13 amino acids long. V lost 2 bases to trimming and J lost 9 bases, with 11 bases between them. The CDR3 region is CASSITGRGPQHF. Here the CDR3 DNA reads TGTGCCAGTAGTATAACGGGGCGTGGGCCCCAGCATTTT.

The chain is built from TRBV7-8 and TRBJ1-5; D gene uncertain. CDR1 and CDR2 (germline): SGHVS, FQNEAQ. The CDR3 loop spans 15 amino acids. Trimming stripped 1 base from V and 2 bases from J, with 9 bases between. The CDR3: CASSLGGVGNQPQHF. The CDR3 DNA reads TGTGCCAGCAGCTTAGGAGGCGTTGGCAATCAGCCCCAGCATTTT.

This clone has more than one count but fewer than ten. J is TRBJ1-5 and V is TRBV19; a weak D match, TRBD1 (6 bases). Trimming removed 8 bases at V and 11 bases at J, with 25 bases between. Germline CDR1 LNHDA, CDR2 SQIVND (reference sequence). The CDR3 has 15 amino acids. CDR3 sequence: CASDGGQGRVSSQHF. DNA of the CDR3: TGTGCCAGTGATGGGGGGCAAGGCCGGGTCTCGTCCCAGCATTTT.

This chain joins TRBV5-4 and TRBJ1-1, with a weak D call TRBD1 (5 bases). The V gene's germline CDR1 is SGHNT and CDR2 YYREEE (reference sequence). This CDR3 region has 14 residues. Trimming took 4 bases from V and 4 from J, leaving 14 bases between them. This CDR3 reads CASSQGGGSTEAFF. The DNA of the CDR3 is TGTGCCAGCAGCCAAGGTGGGGGGAGCACTGAAGCTTTCTTT. The full variable domain, completed using reference TRBV5-4 and TRBJ1-1, is ETGVTQSPTHLIKTRGQQVTLRCSSQSGHNTVSWYQQALGQGPQFIFQYYREEENGRGNFPPRFSGLQFPNYSSELNVNALELDDSALYLCASSQGGGSTEAFFGQGTRLTVV.

The chain carries TRBV19 and TRBJ2-2; 9 bases are shared with TRBD1. The trim removed 6 bases at V and 4 bases at J, leaving 3 bases unmatched. This CDR3 spans 14 amino acids. Germline V lookup: CDR1 LNHDA, CDR2 SQIVND (reference sequence). CDR3 in amino acids: CASRGDRATGELFF. In DNA form, the CDR3 reads TGTGCCAGTAGGGGGGACAGGGCCACCGGGGAGCTGTTTTTT.

The CDR3 region has the DNA TGTGCCAGCAGCACGCACAGGGAGCCCGGAAACACCATATATTTT. The encoded protein is CASSTHREPGNTIYF. This chain uses TRBV7-2 with TRBJ1-3, with a weak D call TRBD1 (6 bases). V shed 5 bases and J shed 4 bases, with 15 bases lying between them. The CDR3 contains 15 residues. CDR1 is SGHTA, CDR2 FQGNSA, per germline.

This sequence joins TRBV5-1 and TRBJ2-3; either TRBD1 or TRBD2 may fit D (6 bases each). Germline assignment: CDR1 SGHRS and CDR2 YFSETQ. Between the trimmed V and J ends, which lost 5 bases and 1 base, there was a span of 20 bases. This CDR3 comprises 17 residues. This CDR3 is CASRSHGGPLGTDTQYF. CDR3 nucleotide sequence: TGCGCCAGCAGGTCCCACGGGGGCCCTTTGGGCACAGATACGCAGTATTTT.

J is TRBJ2-3 and V is TRBV4-1; D uncertain. Trimming removed 5 bases at V and 0 bases at J, with 9 bases between. The CDR3 covers 14 residues. Germline V gene sequence: CDR1 MGHRA, CDR2 YSYEKL. As DNA, the CDR3 is TGCGCCAGCAGCGTCTTTCGGAGCACAGATACGCAGTATTTT. Protein sequence: CASSVFRSTDTQYF.

J is TRBJ1-4 and V is TRBV6-5; D is perhaps TRBD1 (6 bases). Germline CDR1 reads MNHEY; CDR2 reads SVGAGI. V was pared by 6 bases and J by 4 bases, with 12 bases between. The CDR3 runs to 14 residues. CDR3 DNA sequence: TGTGCCAGCAGACGGACAGTGATTAATGAAAAACTGTTTTTT. It encodes CASRRTVINEKLFF.

CDR3 sequence reads: CASSLAEWDRVVYEQYF. The CDR3 DNA follows: TGTGCCAGCAGCTTGGCCGAGTGGGACAGGGTTGTTTACGAGCAGTACTTC. The chain joins TRBV5-6 to TRBJ2-7, with 9 bases that match TRBD1. The CDR3 has 17 residues. V gave up 0 bases and J gave up 4 bases; unmatched junction bases: 11. Germline CDR1 and CDR2: SGHDT and YYEEEE. The full variable domain, rest sourced from reference TRBV5-6 and TRBJ2-7, is DAGVTQSPTHLIKTRGQQVTLRCSPKSGHDTVSWYQQALGQGPQFIFQYYEEEERQRGNFPDRFSGHQFPNYSSELNVNALLLGDSALYLCASSLAEWDRVVYEQYFGPGTRLTVT.

CDR3 in amino acids: CASSLSGGGSSYNEQFF. The CDR3 bases are TGTGCCAGCAGTTTATCTGGCGGGGGCAGCTCCTACAATGAGCAGTTCTTC. The genes are TRBV28 and TRBJ2-1; weak D call: TRBD2 (7 bases). There are 17 residues in the CDR3. Trimming left V 1 base short and J 0 bases short, with 13 bases between. From germline, CDR1 is MDHEN and CDR2 SYDVKM.

The V and J genes are TRBV6-6 and TRBJ1-1, with 11 bases aligning to TRBD1. This CDR3 has 14 amino acids. The V gene's germline CDR1 is MNHNY and CDR2 SVGAGI (reference sequence). After removal of 8 bases from V and 7 bases from J, the junction contained 9 bases not matched to a gene. CDR3 amino acids: CASRPGQGVNEAFF. In nucleotides, the CDR3 is TGTGCCAGCCGTCCGGGACAGGGGGTTAATGAAGCTTTCTTT.

The chain is built from TRBV7-2 and TRBJ2-5, with 10 bases fitting TRBD1. The germline V gene has CDR1 SGHTA and CDR2 FQGNSA. CDR3 size: 13 residues. Germline trimming cut 6 bases from V and 5 bases from J; bases unmatched to any gene: 3. CDR3 DNA: TGTGCCAGCAGGCCGGGACAGGGGGAGACCCAGTACTTC. The encoded protein is CASRPGQGETQYF.

The rearrangement joins TRBV29-1 to TRBJ1-5; 9 nucleotides match TRBD1. V lost 4 bases, J lost 6 bases, and 7 bases stayed unmatched. CDR1 is SQVTM, CDR2 ANQGSEA, per germline. The CDR3 sequence is 14 residues long. The CDR3 reads CSVGQTGGGQPQHF. CDR3 DNA sequence: TGCAGCGTTGGTCAGACAGGGGGAGGTCAGCCCCAGCATTTT.

V is TRBV4-2 and J is TRBJ2-7; a weak D match, TRBD1 (7 bases). Per germline, CDR1 LGHNA and CDR2 YNFKEQ. Trimming removed 4 bases from V and 2 bases from J, with 15 bases in between. The CDR3 consists of 15 residues. The CDR3 nucleotides are TGTGCCAGCAGCCTCACAGGGGACTCGACCTACGAGCAGTACTTC. Translating it yields CASSLTGDSTYEQYF.

This clone was found a few times. The genes are TRBV18 and TRBJ2-7; a weak D match, TRBD1 (5 bases). CDR1 and CDR2 (germline): KGHSH, LQKENI. Trimming shortened V by 1 base and J by 2 bases, and 15 bases separated the two germline ends. The CDR3 has 16 amino acids. CDR3 sequence (DNA): TGTGCCAGCTCACCACTCGTTAGACAGACGACCTACGAGCAGTACTTC. This codes for CASSPLVRQTTYEQYF.

This sequence joins TRBV25-1 and TRBJ2-4, with TRBD2 identical over 9 bases. V lost 2 bases, J lost 9 bases, and 5 bases stayed unmatched. Germline V gene lookup returns CDR1 MGHDK and CDR2 SYGVNS. CDR3 length: 14 amino acids. CDR3 loop: CASSESSGSIIQYF. The CDR3 coding sequence is TGTGCCAGCAGTGAAAGTAGCGGGAGTATCATTCAGTACTTC.